This paragraph covers one T cell receptor (beta chain) sequence. Amplified TCR beta CDR3 regions derived from RNA transcripts. First-round RT-PCR with HTBI primers amplified the TCR CDR3 region. TCRdb analysed the multiplex PCR reads with MiXCR anew, one entry per CDR3 protein. The sample lists 450,000 to 500,000 distinct CDR3 sequences, less than 25% seen once, with roughly 49% in the top ten. These data come from a study of T cells in Graves' hyperthyroidism and ophthalmopathy. This CDR3 region has 16 residues. Germline V lookup: CDR1 MNHEY, CDR2 SMNVEV (reference sequence). V was pared by 4 bases and J by 1 base, with 11 bases between.

The sequence was obtained from a woman aged 70-85 years with Graves' ophthalmopathy. The specimen was blood. V gene TRBV27 combines with J gene TRBJ2-6; TRBD1 is a possible D gene (5 bases). The CDR3 bases are TGTGCCAGCAGTTCCCACGACAGTTCTGGGGCCAACGTCCTGACTTTC. Translating gives CASSSHDSSGANVLTF.